The TCR beta chain described here comes from a study of cytomegalovirus exposure and HLA in healthy donors. Across the whole study: Both the 95 to 150 validation repertoires and the 666 first-cohort repertoires used the same platform, as reported by a later analysis.

The CDR3 runs to 14 residues. V lost 5 bases to trimming and J lost 4 bases; unmatched junction nucleotides: 4. The germline CDR1 and CDR2 sequences are MRHNA and SNTAGT. Study observations and caveats: Subsequent analysis showed first-cohort TCR clusters tending to co-occur in 120 validation repertoires.

In regard to this clone: The antigen is not known.

Method: immunoSEQ multiplex PCR; TCRdb's copy keeps in-frame clones and lacks some. The sample holds about 160,000 clones, 88% seen once. Sequencing was performed on PBMCs. The receptor was isolated from a man aged 18 to 29 in good health and CMV-seronegative. The V and J genes are TRBV6-4 and TRBJ2-1, with TRBD2 identical over 8 bases. CDR3 coding DNA: TGTGCCAGCAGTCCTACTAGCGGTTACAATGAGCAGTTCTTC. Amino acids: CASSPTSGYNEQFF.